Listed here are 10 T cell receptor beta chains from one sample, sequenced in a study of cytomegalovirus exposure and HLA in healthy donors. TCRdb keeps only in-frame clones here, not all; method: immunoSEQ multiplex PCR. Seen here are over 200,000 clones, approximately 80% observed once, and the top ten hold around 15%. Sequencing was carried out using PBMCs. Receptor source: a woman in her twenties or thirties in good health and CMV-seropositive.

The V gene is TRBV6-5, the J gene TRBJ2-5, with 7 bases aligning to TRBD1. The length of the CDR3 is 13 residues. CDR1 MNHEY and CDR2 SVGAGI come from the germline V gene. V lost 4 bases to trimming and J lost 3 bases; unmatched junction nucleotides: 2. CDR3 nucleotides: TGTGCCAGCAGTTCCGGGACAGAAGAGACCCAGTACTTC. It codes for CASSSGTEETQYF.

This rearrangement joins TRBV5-1 to TRBJ2-5; 8 bases agree with TRBD2. CDR1 is SGHRS, CDR2 YFSETQ, per germline. Unmatched junction bases numbered 9, after V lost 0 bases and J lost 2 bases. CDR3 length: 17 residues. The chain's CDR3 is CASSLALTTSAQETQYF. In DNA, the CDR3 is TGCGCCAGCAGCTTGGCCCTGACGACTAGCGCTCAAGAGACCCAGTACTTC.

Of note for this clone: A read error may produce the germline difference seen at one junction end. The chain couples TRBV7-7 to TRBJ2-7; D gene uncertain. The CDR3 extends over 13 amino acids. Germline CDR1 reads SSHAT; CDR2 reads FNYEAQ (reference sequence). The CDR3 DNA follows: TGTGCTAGCAGCTTAGGTGTGGGGTACGAGCAGTACTTC. Its protein product is CASSLGVGYEQYF.

This clone was counted once. This sequence joins TRBV7-6 and TRBJ1-2; D call uncertain. Trimming removed 2 bases from V and 10 bases from J, with 14 bases in between. The germline gives CDR1 SGHVS, CDR2 FNYEAQ. The length of the CDR3 is 13 residues. CDR3 loop: CASSLSLSSNYTF. The CDR3 DNA follows: TGTGCCAGCAGCTTATCCCTTTCATCCAACTACACCTTC.

The chain has TRBV7-6 and TRBJ2-7; tentative D call: TRBD2 (5 bases). V lost 5 bases, J lost 7 bases, and 15 bases lay in between. The CDR3 runs 13 residues. Germline assignment: CDR1 SGHVS and CDR2 FNYEAQ. For the CDR3, the DNA is TGTGCCAGCAGCCTGCAATCTCCGGGGGAGCAGTACTTC. This translates into CASSLQSPGEQYF.

The CDR3 nucleotides are TGTGCCAGCAGTTTGAAGGAGTCGACTGAAGCTTTCTTT. It yields the protein CASSLKESTEAFF. This chain uses TRBV27 with TRBJ1-1; D uncertain. Germline V CDR1 and CDR2: MNHEY, SMNVEV (reference sequence). V gave up 3 bases and J gave up 5 bases, with 10 bases separating them. This CDR3 region has 13 residues.

This chain connects TRBV11-3 to TRBJ2-2; no firm D call. Per germline, CDR1 SGHNT and CDR2 YENEEA. There are 14 residues in the CDR3. Trimming took 7 bases from V and 7 from J, leaving 16 bases between them. The CDR3 loop is CASNTIGSHGELFF. CDR3 nucleotides: TGTGCCAGCAACACGATCGGGTCCCACGGGGAGCTGTTTTTT.

The chain has TRBV27 and TRBJ1-2; D is ambiguous. This CDR3 region has 13 residues. The germline V gene has CDR1 MNHEY and CDR2 SMNVEV (reference sequence). The V and J ends lost 2 bases and 3 bases respectively, with 7 bases between them. CDR3 amino acids: CASSLRPHYGYTF. The DNA for the CDR3 is TGTGCCAGCAGTTTAAGGCCACACTATGGCTACACCTTC.

The V and J genes are TRBV29-1 and TRBJ2-1; D uncertain. Germline V lookup: CDR1 SQVTM, CDR2 ANQGSEA. Between the trimmed V and J ends, which lost 6 bases and 0 bases, there was a span of 12 bases. The CDR3 has 14 amino acids. The CDR3: CSVLLVSSYNEQFF. CDR3 in DNA: TGCAGCGTACTTCTAGTTAGCTCCTACAATGAGCAGTTCTTC.

This chain uses TRBV7-9 with TRBJ2-2, with D unclear. This CDR3 spans 8 amino acids. Germline lookup yields CDR1 SEHNR and CDR2 FQNEAQ (reference sequence). V was pared by 11 bases and J by 11 bases, with 6 bases between. CDR3 bases: TGTGCCGGAGACGAGCTGTTTTTT. Amino acid sequence: CAGDELFF.